Listed below are T cell receptor beta chains from one sample, sequenced in a study of control samples from healthy donors and cancer patients. Sequencing was performed with immunoSEQ multiplex PCR; in TCRdb, only in-frame clones are kept and a portion is missing. The sample gives under 110,000 clones, around 89% of which show up once; approximately 7.8% is in the top ten. The sequenced sample was blood. The receptor source for this set is a man aged 30-40 years in good health. The CDR3 runs from the conserved cysteine through the conserved F or W. The order of the fields is J gene, D gene, V gene, clone size, CDR3 protein, CDR3 DNA. The D gene is left open where the match is weak. Expanded clones get a size class; other rows say once, few or many, or leave the size out.

TRBJ2-7	NA	TRBV3-1/TRBV3-2	NA	CAGSRRPTGVSYEQYF	TGTGCCGGCAGTCGTCGACCCACGGGGGTCTCCTACGAGCAGTACTTC
TRBJ1-1	NA	TRBV24-1	NA	CATSVGGDPNTEAFF	TGTGCCACCAGTGTAGGAGGGGATCCGAACACTGAAGCTTTCTTT
TRBJ1-4	NA	TRBV4-1	NA	CASSHDSPRTNEKLFF	TGCGCCAGCAGCCACGACAGTCCACGGACTAATGAAAAACTGTTTTTT
TRBJ2-7	NA	TRBV2	NA	CASKSDSSYEQYF	TGTGCCAGCAAATCTGACAGCTCCTACGAGCAGTACTTC
TRBJ2-2	NA	TRBV5-1	NA	CASSLVGGELFF	TGCGCCAGCAGCTTGGTCGGAGGGGAGCTGTTTTTT
TRBJ2-4	NA	TRBV19	NA	CASSILGPNIQYF	TGTGCCAGTAGTATTCTAGGTCCAAACATTCAGTACTTC
TRBJ2-5	NA	TRBV7-9	NA	CASSFGSTKETQYF	TGTGCCAGCAGCTTCGGAAGTACAAAAGAGACCCAGTACTTC
TRBJ1-1	NA	TRBV9	NA	CASSVEGAAATEAFF	TGTGCCAGCAGCGTAGAAGGGGCGGCGGCCACTGAAGCTTTCTTT
TRBJ1-6	NA	TRBV19	NA	CASSIRDSSPLHF	TGTGCCAGTAGTATCAGGGATTCGTCACCCCTCCACTTT
TRBJ2-1	NA	TRBV7-3	NA	CASSLSNEQFF	TGTGCCAGCAGCTTATCTAATGAGCAGTTCTTC
TRBJ2-6	NA	TRBV6-1	NA	CASSENPTGKASGANVLTF	TGTGCCAGCAGTGAAAACCCGACAGGAAAGGCCTCTGGGGCCAACGTCCTGACTTTC
TRBJ2-7	NA	TRBV30	NA	CAWSVSGYEQYF	TGTGCCTGGAGTGTATCCGGATACGAGCAGTACTTC
TRBJ2-7	TRBD2	TRBV12-3/TRBV12-4	NA	CASRLADFYEQYF	TGTGCCAGCAGACTAGCGGATTTCTACGAGCAGTACTTC
TRBJ1-6	NA	TRBV14	NA	CASSQGGYNSPLHF	TGTGCCAGCAGCCAGGGAGGGTATAATTCACCCCTCCACTTT
TRBJ1-1	NA	TRBV6-2/TRBV6-3	NA	CASSYSLHGRWQKNTEAFF	TGTGCCAGCAGTTACTCATTACATGGGAGGTGGCAAAAGAACACTGAAGCTTTCTTT
TRBJ1-2	TRBD1	TRBV7-9	NA	CASSLRGQDGGYTF	TGTGCCAGCAGCTTGAGGGGACAGGACGGTGGCTACACCTTC
TRBJ2-6	TRBD1	TRBV7-9	NA	CAIPGTDRSGANVLTF	TGTGCCATACCCGGGACAGACCGCTCTGGGGCCAACGTCCTGACTTTC
TRBJ1-2	TRBD1	TRBV30	NA	CAWNTRGAGPNYGYTF	TGTGCCTGGAATACCAGGGGGGCCGGTCCTAACTATGGCTACACCTTC
TRBJ1-3	NA	TRBV5-8	NA	CASSLDWNTIYF	TGTGCCAGCAGCTTGGATTGGAACACCATATATTTT
TRBJ2-7	NA	TRBV28	NA	CASTDDRPEQYF	TGTGCCAGCACCGACGACAGGCCCGAGCAGTACTTC
TRBJ2-3	TRBD2	TRBV19	once	CASIATGGLGTQYF	TGTGCCAGTATTGCAACGGGAGGATTGGGCACGCAGTATTTT
TRBJ1-3	NA	TRBV7-2	NA	CASSPPSGNTIYF	TGTGCCAGCAGCCCCCCCTCTGGAAACACCATATATTTT
TRBJ2-7	NA	TRBV2	few	CASILWWGNEQYF	TGTGCCAGCATTCTGTGGTGGGGCAACGAGCAGTACTTC
TRBJ1-1	NA	TRBV4-2	NA	CASSQPRTANTEAFF	TGTGCCAGCAGCCAACCGCGGACAGCGAACACTGAAGCTTTCTTT
TRBJ2-5	TRBD2	TRBV5-1	NA	CASSFGGGAKETQYF	TGCGCCAGCAGCTTTGGCGGGGGGGCCAAAGAGACCCAGTACTTC
TRBJ1-4	NA	TRBV11-2	NA	CASSLDGGGEDEKLFF	TGTGCCAGCAGCTTAGATGGCGGGGGCGAAGATGAAAAACTGTTTTTT
TRBJ2-5	NA	TRBV15	NA	CATSRGHLQETQYF	TGTGCCACCAGCAGAGGACACCTACAAGAGACCCAGTACTTC
TRBJ1-4	NA	TRBV12-3/TRBV12-4	NA	CASSLEWVEKLFF	TGTGCCAGCAGTTTAGAGTGGGTCGAAAAACTGTTTTTT
TRBJ2-1	TRBD1	TRBV20-1	NA	CSAGRGYRQFF	TGCAGTGCTGGCAGGGGGTATCGGCAGTTCTTC
TRBJ1-2	TRBD1	TRBV7-9	few	CASSRGDRPHGYTF	TGTGCCAGCAGCAGGGGGGACAGGCCCCATGGCTACACCTTC
TRBJ1-1	NA	TRBV5-1	NA	CASSLAGGLNTEAFF	TGCGCCAGCAGCTTGGCCGGAGGATTGAACACTGAAGCTTTCTTT
TRBJ2-5	TRBD1	TRBV5-5	once	CASSLRDRARFETQYF	TGTGCCAGCAGCTTACGCGACAGGGCTAGGTTTGAGACCCAGTACTTC
TRBJ2-1	NA	TRBV27	once	CASSSRTLYNEQFF	TGTGCCAGCAGTTCAAGGACTCTTTACAATGAGCAGTTCTTC
TRBJ1-1	NA	TRBV4-1	NA	CASSQVAQKNTEAFF	TGCGCCAGCAGCCAAGTCGCGCAGAAGAACACTGAAGCTTTCTTT
TRBJ1-2	TRBD1	TRBV7-9	NA	CASSKGQLRYGYTF	TGTGCCAGCAGCAAGGGACAGCTTCGCTATGGCTACACCTTC
TRBJ1-1	NA	TRBV6-1	few	CASSETAIDYCLF	TGTGCCAGCAGTGAAACGGCTATTGATTATTGTCTCTTT
TRBJ1-3	TRBD1	TRBV20-1	NA	CSASQTGQSSGNTIYF	TGCAGTGCTAGTCAGACAGGGCAGAGCTCTGGAAACACCATATATTTT
TRBJ1-6	TRBD1	TRBV6-5	once	CASSAVDREGSPLHF	TGTGCCAGCAGCGCCGTTGACAGGGAGGGTTCACCCCTCCACTTT
TRBJ2-3	TRBD1	TRBV5-8	NA	CASSLGGQGGDTQYF	TGTGCCAGCAGCTTGGGGGGACAGGGTGGCGATACGCAGTATTTT
TRBJ1-2	TRBD1	TRBV27	NA	CASRDWTGTYYGYTF	TGTGCCAGCAGGGACTGGACAGGGACCTACTATGGCTACACCTTC
TRBJ1-1	NA	TRBV3-1/TRBV3-2	few	CASSRGVRSFF	TGTGCCAGCAGCCGTGGGGTTAGATCTTTCTTT
TRBJ2-7	NA	TRBV30	NA	CAWSADRTSYEQYF	TGTGCCTGGAGTGCTGACAGGACCTCCTACGAGCAGTACTTC
TRBJ2-1	TRBD2	TRBV6-5	NA	CASSYSRGRVNNEQFF	TGTGCCAGCAGTTACTCCCGCGGGAGGGTTAACAATGAGCAGTTCTTC
TRBJ2-6	NA	TRBV6-2/TRBV6-3	NA	CASSPTDGANVLTF	TGTGCCAGCAGCCCGACCGACGGGGCCAACGTCCTGACTTTC
TRBJ2-3	NA	TRBV19	once	CASSIVGLADTQYF	TGTGCCAGTAGTATCGTGGGGCTCGCAGATACGCAGTATTTT
TRBJ2-2	NA	TRBV11-2	NA	CASSFSRVGTGELFF	TGTGCCAGCAGCTTTAGCAGAGTGGGAACCGGGGAGCTATTTTTT